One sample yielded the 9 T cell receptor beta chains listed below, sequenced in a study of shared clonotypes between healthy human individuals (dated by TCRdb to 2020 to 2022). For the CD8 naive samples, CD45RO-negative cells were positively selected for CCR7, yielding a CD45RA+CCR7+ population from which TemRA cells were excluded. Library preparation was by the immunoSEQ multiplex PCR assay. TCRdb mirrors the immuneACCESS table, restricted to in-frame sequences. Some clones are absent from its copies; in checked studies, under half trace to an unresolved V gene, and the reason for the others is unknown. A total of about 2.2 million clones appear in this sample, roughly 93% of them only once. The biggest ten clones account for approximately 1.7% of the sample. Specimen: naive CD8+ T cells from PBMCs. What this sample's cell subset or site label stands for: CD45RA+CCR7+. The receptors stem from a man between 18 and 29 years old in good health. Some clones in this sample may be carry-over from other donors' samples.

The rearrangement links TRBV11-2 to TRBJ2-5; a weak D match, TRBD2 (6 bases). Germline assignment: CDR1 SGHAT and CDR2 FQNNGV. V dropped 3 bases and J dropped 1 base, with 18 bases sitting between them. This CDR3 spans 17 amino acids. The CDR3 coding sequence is TGTGCCAGCAGCTTCTATAGGGGACTTGGGACCCAAGAGACCCAGTACTTC. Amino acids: CASSFYRGLGTQETQYF.

CDR3 amino acids: CASSEWGLAGAYEQYF. CDR3 nucleotide sequence: TGTGCCAGCAGTGAATGGGGACTAGCGGGAGCCTACGAGCAGTACTTC. The J gene is TRBJ2-7, the V gene TRBV2; 14 positions agree with TRBD2. The CDR3 has 16 residues. CDR1 and CDR2 from the germline V gene are SNHLY and FYNNEI. Unmatched junction bases numbered 2, after V lost 2 bases and J lost 2 bases.

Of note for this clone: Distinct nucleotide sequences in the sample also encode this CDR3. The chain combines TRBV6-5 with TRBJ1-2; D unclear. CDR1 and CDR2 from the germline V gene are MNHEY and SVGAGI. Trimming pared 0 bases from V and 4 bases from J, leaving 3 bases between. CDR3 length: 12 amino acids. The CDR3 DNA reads TGTGCCAGCAGTTACTCGGGCTATGGCTACACCTTC. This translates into CASSYSGYGYTF.

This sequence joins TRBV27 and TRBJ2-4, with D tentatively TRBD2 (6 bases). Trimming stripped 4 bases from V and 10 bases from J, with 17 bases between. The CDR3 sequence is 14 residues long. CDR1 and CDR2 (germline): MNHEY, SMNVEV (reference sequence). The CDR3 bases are TGTGCCAGCAGTTCGTGGGAGGACGAGGGAATTCAGTACTTC. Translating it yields CASSSWEDEGIQYF.

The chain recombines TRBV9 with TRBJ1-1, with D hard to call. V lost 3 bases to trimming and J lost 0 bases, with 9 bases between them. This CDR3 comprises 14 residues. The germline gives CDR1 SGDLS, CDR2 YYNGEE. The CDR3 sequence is CASSATSMNTEAFF. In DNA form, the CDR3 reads TGTGCCAGCAGCGCAACAAGCATGAACACTGAAGCTTTCTTT.

The CDR3 sequence is CASSLPQPEAFF. The CDR3 nucleotides are TGTGCCAGCAGTCTTCCGCAGCCGGAAGCTTTCTTT. V is TRBV2 and J is TRBJ1-1; D remains unclear. From germline, CDR1 is SNHLY and CDR2 FYNNEI. V shed 5 bases and J shed 8 bases, with 12 bases lying between them. This CDR3 has 12 residues. Based on the CDR3 plus reference TRBV2 and TRBJ1-1, the full variable domain is EPEVTQTPSHQVTQMGQEVILRCVPISNHLYFYWYRQILGQKVEFLVSFYNNEISEKSEIFDDQFSVERPDGSNFTLKIRSTKLEDSAMYFCASSLPQPEAFFGQGTRLTVV.

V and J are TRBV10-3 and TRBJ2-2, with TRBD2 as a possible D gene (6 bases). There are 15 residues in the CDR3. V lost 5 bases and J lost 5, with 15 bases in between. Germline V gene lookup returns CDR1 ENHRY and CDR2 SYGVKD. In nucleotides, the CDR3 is TGTGCCATCAGTAGGGACTTCGGAGGGACCGGGGAGCTGTTTTTT. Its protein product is CAISRDFGGTGELFF.

CDR3 nucleotides: TGTGCCAGCAGTGAGGGGCTGGCACACTACAATGAGCAGTTCTTC. This sequence encodes CASSEGLAHYNEQFF. The chain joins TRBV2 to TRBJ2-1; tentatively, D is TRBD1 (5 bases). V was trimmed by 3 bases and J by 3 bases, leaving 12 bases between them. The germline CDR1 and CDR2 sequences are SNHLY and FYNNEI. The CDR3 is 15 amino acids.

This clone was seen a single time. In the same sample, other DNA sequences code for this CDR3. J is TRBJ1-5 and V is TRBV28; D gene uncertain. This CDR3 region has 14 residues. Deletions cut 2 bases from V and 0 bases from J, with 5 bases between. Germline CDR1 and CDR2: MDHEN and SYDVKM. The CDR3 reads CASSLRNSNQPQHF. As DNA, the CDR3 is TGTGCCAGCAGTTTACGTAATAGCAATCAGCCCCAGCATTTT.